In its sample, the clone carrying this T cell receptor (beta chain) was seen a few times. The sample belongs to a study of technical replicates of blood from a few donors. Sequencing was performed with immunoSEQ multiplex PCR; in TCRdb, only in-frame clones are kept and a portion is missing. The table has about 50,000 clones, around 95% seen once. This CDR3 has 16 amino acids. Trimming at V came to 5 bases and at J to 5 bases, leaving 11 bases not matched to a gene. In germline, CDR1 is MNHNY, CDR2 SVGAGI (reference sequence). The gene calls are TRBV6-6 and TRBJ2-1, with TRBD1 identical over 8 bases. The source is a human donor in good health. Sample: T cells isolated from PBMCs. The CDR3, as DNA: TGTGCCAGCAGTGGCCTTGAGGGACAGGCTCACAATGAGCAGTTCTTC. Protein product: CASSGLEGQAHNEQFF.